This record looks at one T cell receptor beta chain sequence and its context. V was clipped by 5 bases and J by 5 bases, with 24 bases between them. Germline V gene data show CDR1 as SGHAT and CDR2 as FQNNGV. This CDR3 has 17 residues. The authors' processing: Reference gene primer amplification yielded estimated nucleated cell counts. Here immunoSEQ multiplex PCR was the method, and the copy in TCRdb shows in-frame clones only, minus some. The V and J calls and clone size come from that table; D and trimming were worked out from the DNA. This sample has about 220,000 clones, with just over 85% found just once. The data derive from a study of blood T cell repertoires in COVID-19. Study information: The United States, Italy and Spain were the sources of the acute and convalescent COVID-19 samples.

Participants spanned ages about 18 to 90 years and resided in some 22 US areas. Participants were placed into cohorts based on the clinical history they reported. Sequencing was carried out using PBMCs or T cells enriched from blood (not recorded which). V usage is TRBV11-2 and J usage is TRBJ1-1, with a weak D call TRBD1 (5 bases). This receptor was identified in a woman aged 40 to 50 with acute COVID-19. This CDR3 is CASSPSWGVRAETEAFF. CDR3 DNA: TGTGCCAGCAGCCCTAGTTGGGGGGTCAGGGCTGAGACTGAAGCTTTCTTT.